This section outlines one T cell receptor beta chain sequence together with its context. The CDR3 is 17 residues long. The germline gives CDR1 MDHEN, CDR2 SYDVKM. With V trimmed by 1 base and J by 5 bases, 6 bases remained unmatched. The data originate from a study of blood T cell repertoires in COVID-19. Background on the study: Sample material is recorded as cDNA or gDNA derived from T cells, B-cell-depleted T cells, or PBMCs.

The authors' processing: By means of reference gene primer amplification, nucleated cell counts were estimated. The table came from immunoSEQ multiplex PCR; TCRdb's copy has only in-frame clones and leaves some out. The V and J calls and clone size come from that table; D and trimming were worked out from the DNA. The data show approximately 97,000 clones, with approximately 86% seen just once and 12% held by the top ten. This receptor was identified in a human donor in a cohort sampled during active COVID-19. The chain joins TRBV28 to TRBJ2-7; 15 bases fit TRBD2. Sequencing was done on a sample of peripheral blood. The CDR3 loop reads CASSLFGTSGRSDEQYF. The DNA of the CDR3 is TGTGCCAGCAGTTTATTCGGGACTAGCGGGAGGTCCGACGAGCAGTACTTC.